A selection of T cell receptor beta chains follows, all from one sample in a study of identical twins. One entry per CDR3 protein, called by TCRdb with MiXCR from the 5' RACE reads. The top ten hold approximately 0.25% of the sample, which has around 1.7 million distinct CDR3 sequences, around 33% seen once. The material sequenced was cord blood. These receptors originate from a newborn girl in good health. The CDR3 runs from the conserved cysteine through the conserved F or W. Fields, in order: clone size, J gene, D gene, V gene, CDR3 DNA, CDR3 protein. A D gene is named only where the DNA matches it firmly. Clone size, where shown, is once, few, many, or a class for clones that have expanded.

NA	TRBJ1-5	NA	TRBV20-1	TGCAGTGCAGCCGGAGTCGCAGGACATGGCAATCAGCCCCAGCATTTT	CSAAGVAGHGNQPQHF
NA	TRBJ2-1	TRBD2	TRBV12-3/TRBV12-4	TGTGCCAGCAGTCGCCAACGACTAGCGCCAGTCTCTTACAATGAGCAGTTCTTC	CASSRQRLAPVSYNEQFF
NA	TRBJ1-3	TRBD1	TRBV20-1	TGCAGTGCTTCCGGGACAGCCGGAAACACCATATATTTT	CSASGTAGNTIYF
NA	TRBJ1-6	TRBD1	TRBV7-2	TGTGCCAGCAGCACAAACCCCGGGACAGGTTCACCCCTCCACTTT	CASSTNPGTGSPLHF
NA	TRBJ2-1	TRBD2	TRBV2	TGTGCCAGCAAGGAAATAGCGGGAGCCCCGGGAGGGACCCAGTTCTTC	CASKEIAGAPGGTQFF
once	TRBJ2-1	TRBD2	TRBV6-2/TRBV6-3	TGTGCCAGCAGTTACACGTTTGGACAGGGACTAGCGGGAGGGCCCTCGGACCACAATGAGCAGTTCTTC	CASSYTFGQGLAGGPSDHNEQFF
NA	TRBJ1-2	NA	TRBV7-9	TGTGCCAGCAGCCCAACGGGGAATAACTATGGCTACACCTTC	CASSPTGNNYGYTF
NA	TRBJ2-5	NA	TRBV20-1	TGCAGTGAAGGAGCTCCACAAGAGACCCAGTACTTC	CSEGAPQETQYF
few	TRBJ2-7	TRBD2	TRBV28	TGTGCCAGCAGGAGACTAGCGGGAGGGGCCTACGAGCAGTACTTC	CASRRLAGGAYEQYF
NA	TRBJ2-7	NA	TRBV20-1	TGCAGTGCTAAGGGGGTTGCCTACGAGCAGTACTTC	CSAKGVAYEQYF
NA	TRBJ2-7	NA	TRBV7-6	TGTGCCAGCAGCTTAGAAGGGCTAGCCCCCTACAATGAGCAGTACTTC	CASSLEGLAPYNEQYF
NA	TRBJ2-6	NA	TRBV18	TGTGCCAGCTCACCGCAGTCCTCTGGGGCCAACGTCCTGACTTTC	CASSPQSSGANVLTF
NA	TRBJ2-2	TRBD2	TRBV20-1	TGCAGTGCTACCGAAACTAGCGAAATGAACACCGGGGAGCTGTTTTTT	CSATETSEMNTGELFF
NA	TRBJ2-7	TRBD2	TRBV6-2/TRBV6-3	TGTGCCAGCAACCGAGCGGGGGCCTCCTACGAGCAGTACTTC	CASNRAGASYEQYF
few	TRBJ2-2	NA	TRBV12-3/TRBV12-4	TGTGCCAGCAGTTTAGTTACGAACACCGGGGAGCTGTTTTTT	CASSLVTNTGELFF
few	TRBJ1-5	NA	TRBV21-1	TGTGCCAGCAGCAAAGAGAGCAGGGTAGGAGAGAATCAGCCCCAGCATTTT	CASSKESRVGENQPQHF
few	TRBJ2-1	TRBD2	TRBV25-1	TGTGCCAGCAGTGTTAGCGGGAGGTTCAATGAGCAGTTCTTC	CASSVSGRFNEQFF
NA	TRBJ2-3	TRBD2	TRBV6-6	TGTGCCAGCAGTTCCCCCATAGCGGGGGGGCCAGATACGCAGTATTTT	CASSSPIAGGPDTQYF
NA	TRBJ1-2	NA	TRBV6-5	TGTGCCAGCAGTAAGAGGTTTAACTATGGCTACACCTTC	CASSKRFNYGYTF
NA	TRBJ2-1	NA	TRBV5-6	TGTGCCAGCAGCTTTTTCGGGGTCGGCTTCCATGAGCAGTTCTTC	CASSFFGVGFHEQFF
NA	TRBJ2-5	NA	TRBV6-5	TGTGCCAGCAGTTCACCCCCGGGCACCCAGTACTTC	CASSSPPGTQYF
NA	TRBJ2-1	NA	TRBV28	TGTGCCAGCATCGCCGTCAATGAGCAGTTCTTC	CASIAVNEQFF
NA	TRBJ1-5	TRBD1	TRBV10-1	TGCGCCAGCATCCTGACAGGGGGCAGGCAGCCCCAGCATTTT	CASILTGGRQPQHF
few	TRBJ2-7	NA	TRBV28	TGTGCCAGCAGACACAGTCCCGGGACAACCTACGAGCAGTACTTC	CASRHSPGTTYEQYF
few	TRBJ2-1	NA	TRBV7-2	TGTGCCAGCGGGACCCGTCCCTACAATGAGCAGTTCTTC	CASGTRPYNEQFF
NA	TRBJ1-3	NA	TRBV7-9	TGTGCCAGCAGCTTAGCGCCTACTGGAAACACCATATATTTT	CASSLAPTGNTIYF
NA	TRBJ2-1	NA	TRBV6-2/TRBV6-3	TGTGCCAGCAGTTCGCTGACTGACAATGAGCAGTTCTTC	CASSSLTDNEQFF
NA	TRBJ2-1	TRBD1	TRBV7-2	TGTGCCAGCAGCTCGGAACAGGGGTTTTACAATGAGCAGTTCTTC	CASSSEQGFYNEQFF
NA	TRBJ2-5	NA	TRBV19	TGTGCCCGTAGTATGATAGGGGGGGCTCAAGAGACCCAGTACTTC	CARSMIGGAQETQYF
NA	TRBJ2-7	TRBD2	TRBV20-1	TGCAGTGCTAGAGATAATTGGCGGGAGTACAATGAGCAGTACTTC	CSARDNWREYNEQYF
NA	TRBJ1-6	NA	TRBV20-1	TGCAGTGCCTGGGATGGGCCGTATAATTCACCCCTCCACTTT	CSAWDGPYNSPLHF
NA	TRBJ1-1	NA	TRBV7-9	TGTGCCAGCAGCTTAGTGGACACGGGGAACCGCTTGAAAAAATGGGCTTTCTTT	CASSLVDTGNRLKKWAFF
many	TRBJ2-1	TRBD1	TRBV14	TGTGCCAGCAGCTCTCCGGGACAGGGGTACAATGAGCAGTTCTTC	CASSSPGQGYNEQFF
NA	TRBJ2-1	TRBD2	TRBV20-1	TGCAGTGCTACAAGACTAGCGGGGGGTCTGTACAATGAGCAGTTCTTC	CSATRLAGGLYNEQFF
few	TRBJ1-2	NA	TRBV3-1	TGTGCCAGCAGGCCGACACTCTATTCTAACTATGGCTACACCTTC	CASRPTLYSNYGYTF
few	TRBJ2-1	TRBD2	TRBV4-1	TGCGCCAGCAGCCATATACTCCGACTAGCGGGAGAGGACAATGAGCAGTTCTTC	CASSHILRLAGEDNEQFF
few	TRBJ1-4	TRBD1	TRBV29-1	TGCAGCGTCGGACAGGGGATCTATGAAAAACTGTTTTTT	CSVGQGIYEKLFF
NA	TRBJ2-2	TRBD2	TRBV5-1	TGTGCCAGCAGTTTAGGGACTAGTGGCTCCGGGGAGCTGTTTTTT	CASSLGTSGSGELFF
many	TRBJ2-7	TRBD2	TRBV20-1	TGCAGTGCTAGAGATAGGACTAGCGGCTCCTACGAGCAGTACTTC	CSARDRTSGSYEQYF
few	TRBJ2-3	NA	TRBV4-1	TGCGCCAGCAGCCAAGGGTCCTTTAGCACAGATACGCAGTATTTT	CASSQGSFSTDTQYF
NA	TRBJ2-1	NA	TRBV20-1	TGCAGTGCTAGAAGGGGGGAGAGCTCCTACAATGAGCAGTTCTTC	CSARRGESSYNEQFF
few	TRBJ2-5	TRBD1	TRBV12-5	TGTGCTAGTGGGACAGAGACAGGGGCCTACAATGAGCAGTACTTC	CASGTETGAYNEQYF
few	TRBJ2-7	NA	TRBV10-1	TGCGCCAGCAGTGAGGGGACCGGGACACCCTTCTCCTACGAGCAGTACTTC	CASSEGTGTPFSYEQYF
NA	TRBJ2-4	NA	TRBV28	TGTGCCAGCAGTTCTCCATCAACCGGACTTTTAGCCAAAAACATTCAGTACTTC	CASSSPSTGLLAKNIQYF
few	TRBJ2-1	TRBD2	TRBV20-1	TGCAGTGCTAGAGCCCAACTAGCGGTCCGTGGCGATGAGCAGTTCTTC	CSARAQLAVRGDEQFF
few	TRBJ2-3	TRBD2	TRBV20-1	TGCAGTGCTAGTTGGAGCGGGGGCGCCACAGATACGCAGTATTTT	CSASWSGGATDTQYF
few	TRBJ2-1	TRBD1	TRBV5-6	TGTGCCAGCAGCTTCCGGGACAGCCCCTACAATGAGCAGTTCTTC	CASSFRDSPYNEQFF
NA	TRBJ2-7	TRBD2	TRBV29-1	TGCAGCGTGGTAGCGGGAGCGAGCTCCTACGAGCAGTACTTC	CSVVAGASSYEQYF